This entry features one TCR beta chain sequence. What it binds is not known. PCR employed 60 Vbeta and 13 Jbeta primers. Profiling relied on immunoSEQ multiplex PCR, and the TCRdb table lists in-frame clones only, not all of them. The sample carries about 130,000 clones, roughly 82% recorded once. This CDR3 contains 13 residues. V shed 1 base and J shed 3 bases, with 7 bases lying between them. CDR1 is SGHTA, CDR2 FQGNSA, per germline. This entry belongs to a study of cytomegalovirus exposure and HLA in healthy donors. Study overall: One earlier analysis, a look at some 180 million T cells, found roughly 120 million unique TCR beta sequences.

Healthy donors of bone marrow made up the group. Points from the study as a whole: In vitro data verified a few CMV-associated chains as specific for CMV antigens. Indistinguishable V segments such as TRBV6-2 and TRBV6-3 were excluded.

The sequenced sample consisted of PBMCs. This clonotype was sampled from a male donor in good health and CMV-seropositive. The chain couples TRBV7-2 to TRBJ2-7, with D uncertain. The CDR3 sequence is CASSLEQLYEQYF. The CDR3 coding sequence is TGTGCCAGCAGCTTAGAACAGCTCTACGAGCAGTACTTC.